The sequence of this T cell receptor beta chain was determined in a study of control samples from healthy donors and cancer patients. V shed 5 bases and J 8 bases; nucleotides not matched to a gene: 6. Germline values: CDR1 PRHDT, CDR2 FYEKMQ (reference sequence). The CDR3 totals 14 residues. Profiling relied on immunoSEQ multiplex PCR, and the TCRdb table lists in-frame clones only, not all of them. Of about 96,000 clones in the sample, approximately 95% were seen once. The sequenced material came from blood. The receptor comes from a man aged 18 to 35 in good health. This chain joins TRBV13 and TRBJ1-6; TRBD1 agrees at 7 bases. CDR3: CASSNQGGDSPLHF. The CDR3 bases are TGTGCCAGCAGCAACCAGGGGGGGGATTCACCCCTCCACTTT.